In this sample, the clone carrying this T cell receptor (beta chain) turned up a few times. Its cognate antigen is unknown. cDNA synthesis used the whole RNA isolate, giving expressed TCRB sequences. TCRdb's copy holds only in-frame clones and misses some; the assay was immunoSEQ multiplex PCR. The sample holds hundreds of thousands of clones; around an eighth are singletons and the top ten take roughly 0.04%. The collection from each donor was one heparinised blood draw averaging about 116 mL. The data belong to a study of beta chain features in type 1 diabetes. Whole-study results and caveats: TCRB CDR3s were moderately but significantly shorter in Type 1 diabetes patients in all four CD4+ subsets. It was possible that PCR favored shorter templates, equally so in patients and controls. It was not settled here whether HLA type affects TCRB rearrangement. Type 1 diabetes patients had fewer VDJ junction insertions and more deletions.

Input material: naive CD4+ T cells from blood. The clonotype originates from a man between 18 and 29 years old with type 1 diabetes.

CDR3 in amino acids: CASIRGLTDTQYF. CDR3 coding DNA: TGTGCCAGCATCAGGGGACTCACAGATACGCAGTATTTT. The chain joins TRBV2 to TRBJ2-3; D is possibly TRBD1 or TRBD2 (6 bases each). Trimming shortened V by 7 bases and J by 2 bases, and 10 bases separated the two germline ends. This CDR3 comprises 13 residues. Germline V gene lookup returns CDR1 SNHLY and CDR2 FYNNEI.